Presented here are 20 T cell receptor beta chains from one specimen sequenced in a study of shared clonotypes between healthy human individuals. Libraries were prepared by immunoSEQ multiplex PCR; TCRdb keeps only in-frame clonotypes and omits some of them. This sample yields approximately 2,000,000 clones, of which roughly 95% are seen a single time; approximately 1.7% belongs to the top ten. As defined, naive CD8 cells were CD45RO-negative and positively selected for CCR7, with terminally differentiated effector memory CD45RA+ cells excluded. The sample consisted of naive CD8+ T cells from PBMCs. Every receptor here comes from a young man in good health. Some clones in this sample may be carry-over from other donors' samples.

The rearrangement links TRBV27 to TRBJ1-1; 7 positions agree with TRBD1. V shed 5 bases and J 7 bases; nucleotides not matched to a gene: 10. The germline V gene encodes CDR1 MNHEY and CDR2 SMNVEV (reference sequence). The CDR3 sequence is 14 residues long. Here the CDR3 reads CASSPYRGFGEAFF. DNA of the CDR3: TGTGCCAGCAGTCCCTACAGGGGTTTTGGTGAAGCTTTCTTT.

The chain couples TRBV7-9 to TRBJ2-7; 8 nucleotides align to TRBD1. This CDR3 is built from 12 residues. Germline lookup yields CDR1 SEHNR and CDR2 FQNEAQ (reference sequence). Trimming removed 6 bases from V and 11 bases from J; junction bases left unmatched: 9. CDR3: CASRSTGEVEYF. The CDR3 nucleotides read TGTGCCAGCAGGTCGACAGGGGAGGTAGAGTACTTC.

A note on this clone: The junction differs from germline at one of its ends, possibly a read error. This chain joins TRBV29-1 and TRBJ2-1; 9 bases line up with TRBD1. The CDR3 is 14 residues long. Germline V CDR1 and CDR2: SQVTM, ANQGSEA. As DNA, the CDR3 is TGCAGCGTGGCCGGGACAGGGTCCTACAATGAGCAGCTCTTC. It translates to CSVAGTGSYNEQLF.

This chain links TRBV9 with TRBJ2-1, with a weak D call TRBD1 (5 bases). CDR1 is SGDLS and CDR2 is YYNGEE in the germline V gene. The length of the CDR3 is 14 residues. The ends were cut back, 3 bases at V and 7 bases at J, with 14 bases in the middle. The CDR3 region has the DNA TGTGCCAGCAGCGGACCCGGCCCAGGGAATGAGCAGTTCTTC. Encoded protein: CASSGPGPGNEQFF.

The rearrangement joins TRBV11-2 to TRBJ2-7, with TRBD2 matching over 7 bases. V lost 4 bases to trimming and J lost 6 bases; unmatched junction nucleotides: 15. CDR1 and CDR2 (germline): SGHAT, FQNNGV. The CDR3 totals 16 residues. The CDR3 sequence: CASSSISRTSASEQYF. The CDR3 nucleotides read TGTGCCAGCAGCTCTATTTCCAGGACTAGTGCGAGCGAGCAGTACTTC.

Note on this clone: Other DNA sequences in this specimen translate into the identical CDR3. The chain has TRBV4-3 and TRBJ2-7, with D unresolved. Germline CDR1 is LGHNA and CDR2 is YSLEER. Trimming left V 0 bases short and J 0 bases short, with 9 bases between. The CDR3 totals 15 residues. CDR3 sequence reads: CASSQDRGRSYEQYF. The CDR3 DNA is TGCGCCAGCAGCCAAGATAGAGGACGCTCCTACGAGCAGTACTTC.

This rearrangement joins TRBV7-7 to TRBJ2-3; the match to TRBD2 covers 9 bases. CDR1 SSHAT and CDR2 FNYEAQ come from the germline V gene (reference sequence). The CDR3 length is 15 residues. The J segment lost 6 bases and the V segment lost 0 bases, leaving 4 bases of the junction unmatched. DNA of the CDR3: TGTGCCAGCAGCTTAGCCACTAGCGGGCGGGATACGCAGTATTTT. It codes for CASSLATSGRDTQYF.

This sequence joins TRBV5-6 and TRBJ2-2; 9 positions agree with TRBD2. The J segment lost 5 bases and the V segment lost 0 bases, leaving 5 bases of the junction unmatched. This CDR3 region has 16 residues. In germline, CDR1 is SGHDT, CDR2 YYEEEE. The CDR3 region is CASSLAAGGPTGELFF. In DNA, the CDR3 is TGTGCCAGCAGCTTGGCGGCGGGAGGGCCGACCGGGGAGCTGTTTTTT.

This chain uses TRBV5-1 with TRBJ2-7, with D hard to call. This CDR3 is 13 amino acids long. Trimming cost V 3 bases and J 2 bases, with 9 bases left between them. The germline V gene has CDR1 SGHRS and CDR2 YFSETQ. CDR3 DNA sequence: TGCGCCAGCAGCTGGTCCCAGCCCTACGAGCAGTACTTC. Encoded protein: CASSWSQPYEQYF. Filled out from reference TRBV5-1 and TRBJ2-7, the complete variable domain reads KAGVTQTPRYLIKTRGQQVTLSCSPISGHRSVSWYQQTPGQGLQFLFEYFSETQRNKGNFPGRFSGRQFSNSRSEMNVSTLELGDSALYLCASSWSQPYEQYFGPGTRLTVT.

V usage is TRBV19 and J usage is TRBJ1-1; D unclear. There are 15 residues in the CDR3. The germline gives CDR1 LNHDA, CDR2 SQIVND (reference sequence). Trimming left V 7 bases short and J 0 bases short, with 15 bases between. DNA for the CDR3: TGTGCCAGTACCCTCTTGGGAGGGATGAACACTGAAGCTTTCTTT. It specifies CASTLLGGMNTEAFF.

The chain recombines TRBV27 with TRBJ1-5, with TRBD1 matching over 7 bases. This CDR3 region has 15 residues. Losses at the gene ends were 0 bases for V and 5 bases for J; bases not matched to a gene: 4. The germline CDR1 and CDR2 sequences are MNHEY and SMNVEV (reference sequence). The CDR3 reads CASSLSPTGHQPQHF. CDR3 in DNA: TGTGCCAGCAGTTTATCCCCGACAGGGCATCAGCCCCAGCATTTT.

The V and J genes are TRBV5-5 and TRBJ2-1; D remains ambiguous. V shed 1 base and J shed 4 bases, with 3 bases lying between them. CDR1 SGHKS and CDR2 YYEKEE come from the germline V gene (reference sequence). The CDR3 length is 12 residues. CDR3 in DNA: TGTGCCAGCAGCTTGCTTTACAATGAGCAGTTCTTC. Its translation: CASSLLYNEQFF.

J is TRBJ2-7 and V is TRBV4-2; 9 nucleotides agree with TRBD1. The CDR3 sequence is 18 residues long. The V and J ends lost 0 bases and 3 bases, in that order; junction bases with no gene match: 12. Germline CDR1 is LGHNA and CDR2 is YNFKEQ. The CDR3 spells CASSQDREWGQGYYEQYF. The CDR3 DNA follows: TGTGCCAGCAGCCAAGATCGTGAGTGGGGACAGGGATACTACGAGCAGTACTTC.

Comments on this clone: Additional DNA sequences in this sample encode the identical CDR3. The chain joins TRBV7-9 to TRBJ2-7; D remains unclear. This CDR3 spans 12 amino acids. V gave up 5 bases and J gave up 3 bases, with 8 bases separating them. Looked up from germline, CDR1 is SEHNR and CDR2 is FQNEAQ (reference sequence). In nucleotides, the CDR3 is TGTGCCAGCAGCCCCGGAAGCTACGAGCAGTACTTC. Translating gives CASSPGSYEQYF.

For the CDR3, the DNA is TGTGCCAGCCTCGGGACAGGGCCCTTTTTTGAAGCTTTCTTT. Its translation: CASLGTGPFFEAFF. The genes are TRBV19 and TRBJ1-1; 9 bases line up with TRBD1. Germline CDR1 reads LNHDA; CDR2 reads SQIVND (reference sequence). After removal of 9 bases from V and 7 bases from J, the junction contained 12 bases not matched to a gene. The CDR3 is 14 residues long.

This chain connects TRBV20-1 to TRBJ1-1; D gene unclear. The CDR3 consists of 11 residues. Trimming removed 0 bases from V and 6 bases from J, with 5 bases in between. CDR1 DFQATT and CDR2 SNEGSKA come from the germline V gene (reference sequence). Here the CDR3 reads CSAREGPEAFF. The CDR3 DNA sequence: TGCAGTGCTAGAGAAGGCCCTGAAGCTTTCTTT.

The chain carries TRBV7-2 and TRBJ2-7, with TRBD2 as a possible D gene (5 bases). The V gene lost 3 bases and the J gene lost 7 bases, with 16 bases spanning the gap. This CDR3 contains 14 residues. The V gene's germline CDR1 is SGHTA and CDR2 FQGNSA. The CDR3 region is CASSFLEGQVEQYF. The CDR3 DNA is TGTGCCAGCAGCTTTCTCGAGGGCCAGGTTGAGCAGTACTTC.

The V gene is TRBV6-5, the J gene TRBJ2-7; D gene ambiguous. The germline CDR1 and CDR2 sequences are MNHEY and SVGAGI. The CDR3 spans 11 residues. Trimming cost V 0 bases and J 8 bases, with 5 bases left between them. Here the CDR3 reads CASSYSNQQYF. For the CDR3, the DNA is TGTGCCAGCAGTTACTCGAATCAGCAGTACTTC.

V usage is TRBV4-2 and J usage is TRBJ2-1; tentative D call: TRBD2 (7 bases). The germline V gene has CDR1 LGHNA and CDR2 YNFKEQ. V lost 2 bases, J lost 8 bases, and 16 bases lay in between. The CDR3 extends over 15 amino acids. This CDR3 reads CASSQRAFGGHEQFF. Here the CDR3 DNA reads TGTGCCAGCAGCCAACGGGCATTCGGGGGGCATGAGCAGTTCTTC.

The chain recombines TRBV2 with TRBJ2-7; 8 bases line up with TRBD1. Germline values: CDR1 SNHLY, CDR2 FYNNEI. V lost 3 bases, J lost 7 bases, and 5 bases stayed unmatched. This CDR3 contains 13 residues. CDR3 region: CASSDRGLVEQYF. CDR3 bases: TGTGCCAGCAGTGACAGGGGGCTTGTAGAGCAGTACTTC.